This T cell receptor beta chain was sequenced in a study of blood T cell repertoires in COVID-19. This CDR3 region has 15 residues. The table came from immunoSEQ multiplex PCR; TCRdb's copy has only in-frame clones and leaves some out. The sample lists tens of thousands of clones, 75% to 90% occurring once. Sequencing input: peripheral blood. This TCR derives from a man between 45 and 60 years old with active or convalescent COVID-19. The chain combines TRBV1 with TRBJ2-5; the D call TRBD1 from the table was never checked on the DNA. TRBV1 is labeled a pseudogene. This chain's CDR3 is CTSTRFGQGEETQYF. CDR3 sequence (DNA): TGCACCAGCACGCGTTTTGGACAGGGAGAAGAGACCCAGTACTTC.